This passage covers 29 T cell receptor beta chains from one sample sequenced in a study of post-analysis software for immune sequencing data. Study-level results: With TRBV5-6, TRBV5-1 and TRBV20-1 included, 5 or 6 TRBV segments were more frequent in patients than in controls.

Their antigen targets remain unknown. Libraries were made from TCR beta cDNA, and they carried unique molecular identifiers. In TCRdb, the PCR reads were re-called with MiXCR into one record per CDR3 protein. This sample has around 500,000 distinct CDR3 sequences, with 34% found just once. Specimen: blood. The receptors come from a girl aged 2-17 years with multiple sclerosis.

V usage is TRBV2 and J usage is TRBJ1-2, with TRBD1 identical over 10 bases. CDR3 length equals 17 residues. The V gene end was trimmed by 8 bases and the J gene end by 6 bases; junction bases not matched to a gene: 18. Germline CDR1 reads SNHLY; CDR2 reads FYNNEI. CDR3 sequence (DNA): TGTGCCAGCCGAGTTTCTGGCGGGACAGGGGATGTTAATGGCTACACCTTC. Protein sequence: CASRVSGGTGDVNGYTF.

This clonotype occurred a few times. The chain joins TRBV10-3 to TRBJ2-1; TRBD2 aligns across 13 bases. Germline CDR1 ENHRY, CDR2 SYGVKD. Trimming took 6 bases from V and 7 from J; bases not matched to a gene: 9. The CDR3 runs 16 residues. CDR3 sequence reads: CAISGLAGASGNEQFF. DNA of the CDR3: TGTGCCATCAGCGGACTAGCGGGGGCCTCAGGGAATGAGCAGTTCTTC.

The chain joins TRBV7-2 to TRBJ2-3; D is unresolved. Germline values: CDR1 SGHTA, CDR2 FQGNSA. CDR3 size: 13 residues. With 5 bases removed from V and 5 bases from J, the gap between germline ends came to 11 bases. Written as DNA, the CDR3 is TGTGCCAGCAGCCCTTTTAGGGAAGATACGCAGTATTTT. It codes for CASSPFREDTQYF.

As regards this clonotype: The junction differs from germline at one of its ends, possibly a read error. The rearrangement joins TRBV5-1 to TRBJ1-1; tentative D call: TRBD1 (6 bases). Per germline, CDR1 SGHRS and CDR2 YFSETQ. This CDR3 region has 12 residues. The DNA for the CDR3 is TGTGCCAGCAGTTCAGGGGTCACTGAAGCTTTCTTT. Its translation is CASSSGVTEAFF.

The gene calls are TRBV11-2 and TRBJ2-1, with D possibly being TRBD2 (5 bases). This CDR3 region has 15 residues. V was shortened by 5 bases and J by 9 bases, with 20 bases between the two germline ends. Germline assignment: CDR1 SGHAT and CDR2 FQNNGV. DNA of the CDR3: TGTGCCAGCAGCCACGTATTACGGGGAATGGGTGAGCAGTTCTTC. Residues: CASSHVLRGMGEQFF.

A few counts support this clonotype. The chain has TRBV20-1 and TRBJ2-5, with D maybe TRBD1 (5 bases). CDR1 and CDR2 (germline): DFQATT, SNEGSKA (reference sequence). The CDR3 extends over 15 amino acids. V was cut by 3 bases and J by 1 base, with 15 bases left in between. The CDR3 loop reads CSASPNRTPQETQYF. As DNA, the CDR3 is TGCAGTGCTAGTCCCAACAGGACCCCCCAAGAGACCCAGTACTTC.

The V gene is TRBV2, the J gene TRBJ2-7, with D unclear. The J call may be wrong; the DNA end is better matched by TRBJ2-5. CDR3 length: 13 residues. The germline V gene has CDR1 SNHLY and CDR2 FYNNEI. The CDR3 coding sequence is TGTGCCAGCAGTGTTGAGATTTCCGAGACCCAGTACTTC. Its translation: CASSVEISETQYF.

This chain joins TRBV5-6 and TRBJ2-1; D might be TRBD1 or TRBD2, each matching 5 bases. The J call may be incorrect, as the DNA end agrees better with TRBJ2-7. Per the germline V gene, CDR1 is SGHDT and CDR2 is YYEEEE. The CDR3 has 14 amino acids. CDR3 protein: CASSPAGKGNEQYF. CDR3 nucleotide sequence: TGTGCCAGCAGCCCCGCCGGGAAGGGGAATGAGCAGTACTTC.

The CDR3 sequence: CASRVGTGYNEQFF. In nucleotides, the CDR3 is TGTGCCAGCAGGGTGGGGACAGGGTACAATGAGCAGTTCTTC. The rearrangement uses TRBV2 and TRBJ2-1; 9 bases align to TRBD1. Germline V gene sequence: CDR1 SNHLY, CDR2 FYNNEI. V trimming: 6 bases; J trimming: 4 bases; junction bases outside the gene matches: 4. The CDR3 is 14 residues long.

The chain links TRBV7-9 to TRBJ2-6; D is unresolved. The germline V gene encodes CDR1 SEHNR and CDR2 FQNEAQ (reference sequence). The CDR3 extends over 15 amino acids. V lost 0 bases, J lost 1 base, and 4 bases lay in between. The CDR3 spells CASSLAESGANVLTF. The CDR3, as DNA: TGTGCCAGCAGCTTAGCGGAATCTGGGGCCAACGTCCTGACTTTC.

The chain employs TRBV20-1 and TRBJ1-1, with 7 bases aligning to TRBD1. This CDR3 has 15 residues. Unmatched junction bases numbered 12, after V lost 6 bases and J lost 2 bases. The V gene's germline CDR1 is DFQATT and CDR2 SNEGSKA (reference sequence). The CDR3 here is CSATGQAGFNTEAFF. CDR3 in DNA: TGCAGTGCGACAGGACAGGCGGGTTTTAACACTGAAGCTTTCTTT.

This clonotype came up a few times. The chain links TRBV6-2 or TRBV6-3 to TRBJ2-7; 7 bases line up with TRBD2. The CDR3 has 14 amino acids. Germline-derived CDR1 and CDR2 are MNHEY and SVGEGT. The ends lost 6 bases at V and 7 bases at J; junction bases unmatched: 12. CDR3 in amino acids: CASREYGGLQEQYF. DNA of the CDR3: TGTGCCAGCAGGGAATACGGGGGGTTGCAGGAGCAGTACTTC.

The rearrangement links TRBV6-5 to TRBJ2-7; 9 positions match TRBD1. This CDR3 comprises 15 residues. Germline loops: CDR1 MNHEY, CDR2 SVGAGI. The junction had 3 bases not matched to a gene; V was cut back by 2 bases and J by 1 base. The CDR3 sequence: CASSYKGTGSYEQYF. As DNA, the CDR3 is TGTGCCAGCAGTTACAAAGGGACAGGGTCCTACGAGCAGTACTTC.

The DNA for the CDR3 is TGTGCCATCAGTGAGTCGTCGAGGACGGGGACTGAAGCTTTCTTT. The encoded protein is CAISESSRTGTEAFF. J is TRBJ1-1 and V is TRBV10-3; D uncertain. From germline, CDR1 is ENHRY and CDR2 SYGVKD. The length of the CDR3 is 15 residues. V was pared by 0 bases and J by 5 bases, with 13 bases between.

This chain uses TRBV11-2 with TRBJ1-2, with D tentatively TRBD1 (6 bases). The CDR3 consists of 16 residues. V lost 7 bases and J 7 bases, leaving 25 bases between the germline ends. Germline values: CDR1 SGHAT, CDR2 FQNNGV. The CDR3 protein is CASNRARGPAMVGYTF. CDR3 DNA: TGTGCCAGCAACCGGGCACGGGGGCCCGCAATGGTTGGCTACACCTTC.

This clonotype has more than one count but fewer than ten. The rearrangement uses TRBV5-6 and TRBJ2-7, with D uncertain. The V gene's germline CDR1 is SGHDT and CDR2 YYEEEE. CDR3 size: 11 residues. The germline V and J ends were trimmed by 1 base and 7 bases, with 6 bases remaining between them. This CDR3 reads CASSLRLEQYF. In DNA, the CDR3 is TGTGCCAGCAGCTTGCGGTTAGAGCAGTACTTC.

The J gene is TRBJ1-1, the V gene TRBV28; D unclear. CDR1 is MDHEN and CDR2 is SYDVKM in the germline V gene. The germline V and J ends were trimmed by 6 bases and 0 bases, with 14 bases remaining between them. This CDR3 spans 15 amino acids. CDR3 DNA sequence: TGTGCCAGCAGCCTGGGAGCGCGCATGAACACTGAAGCTTTCTTT. Translated: CASSLGARMNTEAFF.

On this clonotype: This sequence may be a read error, since a much larger clone differs from it by one base. This chain joins TRBV20-1 and TRBJ2-7; D may be TRBD2 (5 bases). The assigned J gene may be wrong: the sequence end matches TRBJ2-5 better. From germline, CDR1 is DFQATT and CDR2 SNEGSKA (reference sequence). This CDR3 is built from 14 residues. The CDR3 DNA reads as TGCTGTGCTAGCACCTCAAGGGTTTCCGGGACCCAGTACTTC. As protein: CCASTSRVSGTQYF.

This chain joins TRBV5-1 and TRBJ2-3, with D unclear. The CDR3 sequence is 17 residues long. Germline V gene data show CDR1 as SGHRS and CDR2 as YFSETQ. The ends were cut back, 1 base at V and 3 bases at J, with 18 bases in the middle. The CDR3, as DNA: TGCGCCAGCAGCTTGATTCCCCATGGCGGCGCGACAGATACGCAGTATTTT. This sequence encodes CASSLIPHGGATDTQYF.

This clonotype was counted between two and nine times. V and J are TRBV18 and TRBJ2-5; unclear D gene. Germline CDR1 and CDR2: KGHSH and LQKENI. The CDR3 loop spans 11 amino acids. V lost 3 bases to trimming and J lost 7 bases, with 6 bases between them. The CDR3 DNA sequence: TGTGCCAGCTCACCGTCGGGGACCCAGTACTTC. Translated: CASSPSGTQYF.

This clonotype was seen only a few times. The chain joins TRBV12-3 or TRBV12-4 to TRBJ2-1; 10 bases line up with TRBD1. There are 12 residues in the CDR3. V was clipped by 6 bases and J by 7 bases; unmatched bases: 0. CDR3 region: CASRGQGNEQFF. The CDR3, as DNA: TGTGCCAGCAGGGGACAGGGGAATGAGCAGTTCTTC.

The chain has TRBV20-1 and TRBJ1-4; 7 positions agree with TRBD1. The J segment lost 0 bases and the V segment lost 4 bases, leaving 2 bases of the junction unmatched. Looked up from germline, CDR1 is DFQATT and CDR2 is SNEGSKA (reference sequence). The CDR3 totals 14 residues. The CDR3: CSATQGATNEKLFF. CDR3 coding DNA: TGCAGTGCTACCCAGGGGGCAACTAATGAAAAACTGTTTTTT.

This clonotype was detected only a few times. V is TRBV10-3 and J is TRBJ2-1; D unclear. The V gene's germline CDR1 is ENHRY and CDR2 SYGVKD. The CDR3 consists of 14 residues. V dropped 6 bases and J dropped 2 bases, with 11 bases sitting between them. This CDR3 reads CAIRPDKAYNEQFF. The CDR3 bases are TGTGCCATCAGACCCGACAAAGCCTACAATGAGCAGTTCTTC.

The chain has TRBV7-9 and TRBJ2-3; maybe TRBD1 (6 bases). The CDR3 is 15 residues long. The germline gives CDR1 SEHNR, CDR2 FQNEAQ (reference sequence). Trimming removed 5 bases from V and 2 bases from J, with 14 bases in between. The CDR3 sequence is CASSRRTVNTDTQYF. The CDR3 nucleotides are TGTGCCAGCAGCCGAAGGACAGTGAACACAGATACGCAGTATTTT.

The chain joins TRBV12-5 to TRBJ2-1, with TRBD2 matching 9 bases. The CDR3 sequence is 16 residues long. Germline assignment: CDR1 LGHNT and CDR2 FRNRAP. V lost 3 bases, J lost 0 bases, and 3 bases stayed unmatched. In nucleotides, the CDR3 is TGTGCTAGTGGTTTCCTAGCGGGATCCTCCTACAATGAGCAGTTCTTC. As protein: CASGFLAGSSYNEQFF.

This clonotype was seen more than once but under ten times. The chain uses TRBV7-6 and TRBJ2-5; D remains unclear. Germline-derived CDR1 and CDR2 are SGHVS and FNYEAQ. The CDR3 has 14 amino acids. V was trimmed by 1 base and J by 5 bases, leaving 11 bases between them. The CDR3 DNA reads TGTGCCAGCAGCTTAGTTTCAGAAGGGGAGACCCAGTACTTC. Protein sequence: CASSLVSEGETQYF.

V is TRBV28 and J is TRBJ2-6; TRBD1 or TRBD2 may be the D gene (5 bases each). Germline CDR1 and CDR2: MDHEN and SYDVKM. This CDR3 has 17 amino acids. Trimming cost V 2 bases and J 0 bases, with 11 bases left between them. In DNA form, the CDR3 reads TGTGCCAGCAGTTTAGGGACGGCGATCTCTGGGGCCAACGTCCTGACTTTC. It encodes CASSLGTAISGANVLTF.

The sample holds one count of this clonotype. An end of the junction does not agree with germline; a read error may underlie this. V and J are TRBV5-1 and TRBJ2-1; D remains unclear. This CDR3 spans 15 amino acids. Germline V CDR1 and CDR2: SGHRS, YFSETQ. CDR3 loop: CANSSPANRDNEQFF. The CDR3 DNA reads as TGCGCCAACAGCTCCCCGGCGAACCGGGACAATGAGCAGTTCTTC. Based on the CDR3 plus reference TRBV5-1 and TRBJ2-1, the full variable domain is KAGVTQTPRYLIKTRGQQVTLSCSPISGHRSVSWYQQTPGQGLQFLFEYFSETQRNKGNFPGRFSGRQFSNSRSEMNVSTLELGDSALYLCANSSPANRDNEQFFGPGTRLTVL.

As regards this clonotype: Mismatch with germline at one junction end may stem from a read error. The V gene is TRBV11-1, the J gene TRBJ2-1, with D uncertain. CDR1 and CDR2 (germline): SGHAT, FQDESV (reference sequence). This CDR3 has 16 residues. This CDR3 reads CASSHFGRSSYNKQFF. In DNA form, the CDR3 reads TGTGCCAGCAGCCACTTTGGTAGAAGCTCCTACAATAAGCAGTTCTTC. The full variable domain, rest sourced from reference TRBV11-1 and TRBJ2-1, is EAEVAQSPRYKITEKSQAVAFWCDPISGHATLYWYRQILGQGPELLVQFQDESVVDDSQLPKDRFSAERLKGVDSTLKIQPAELGDSAMYLCASSHFGRSSYNKQFFGPGTRLTVL.